A selection of T cell receptor beta chains follows, all from one sample in a study of shared clonotypes between healthy human individuals. Assay: immunoSEQ multiplex PCR; the TCRdb copy retains only in-frame clones and omits some. The data show about 2.2 million clones, about 92% seen once. Sequenced sample: naive CD8+ T cells from PBMCs. The receptors here all came from a man in his late teens or twenties in good health. Some clones in this sample may be carry-over from other donors' samples. Each CDR3 is given with its conserved first and last residue. The order of the fields is CDR3 length, clone size, D gene, V gene, J gene, CDR3 protein, CDR3 DNA. The D gene is left open where the match is weak. Size tells how often a clone was seen (once, few, many) or the class of an expanded clone, and some rows leave it out.

>15|-|TRBD1|TRBV27|TRBJ2-7
CASSLLGQESYEQYF
TGTGCCAGCAGTTTATTGGGACAGGAGTCGTACGAGCAGTACTTC
>13|-|-|TRBV7-3|TRBJ2-7
CASSLAASYEQYF
TGTGCCAGCAGCTTGGCAGCCTCCTACGAGCAGTACTTC
>17|-|-|TRBV5-6|TRBJ2-5
CASSPVRLRGRQETQYF
TGTGCCAGCAGCCCCGTGCGTCTGAGGGGCCGTCAAGAGACCCAGTACTTC
>12|few|-|TRBV9|TRBJ2-1
CASSVGEHEQFF
TGTGCCAGCAGCGTGGGTGAGCATGAGCAGTTCTTC
>15|-|-|TRBV7-8|TRBJ2-7
CASSPRASIIYAQYF
TGTGCCAGCAGCCCCAGGGCTAGCATAATCTACGCGCAGTACTTC
>13|once|-|TRBV11-1|TRBJ1-1
CASSLVPRTEAFF
TGTGCCAGCAGCTTAGTCCCGAGGACTGAAGCTTTCTTT
>14|-|-|TRBV11-2|TRBJ2-7
CASSLGGSSYEQYF
TGTGCCAGCAGCTTAGGTGGCAGCTCCTACGAGCAGTACTTC
>15|-|-|TRBV19|TRBJ1-5
CASSADNFWNQPQHF
TGTGCCAGTAGCGCCGACAATTTCTGGAATCAGCCCCAGCATTTT
>13|-|-|TRBV29-1|TRBJ2-5
CSATGSGRETQYF
TGCAGCGCAACAGGCAGCGGACGAGAGACCCAGTACTTC
>14|-|-|TRBV7-3|TRBJ2-3
CASSSPLPSDTQYF
TGTGCCAGCAGCTCGCCGCTTCCATCAGATACGCAGTATTTT
>16|-|TRBD1|TRBV6-5|TRBJ2-1
CASSYSEGAHYNEQFF
TGTGCCAGCAGTTACTCTGAGGGGGCGCATTACAATGAGCAGTTCTTC
>15|-|-|TRBV15|TRBJ2-4
CATSRDDLAKNIQYF
TGTGCCACCAGCAGAGATGACTTAGCCAAAAACATTCAGTACTTC
>14|-|-|TRBV5-1|TRBJ1-2
CASRSHLGDYGYTF
TGCGCCAGCAGGTCCCACCTCGGGGACTATGGCTACACCTTC
>15|-|TRBD2|TRBV13|TRBJ2-1
CASSPKTSGGWEQFF
TGTGCCAGCAGCCCCAAGACTAGCGGGGGATGGGAGCAGTTCTTC
>15|-|-|TRBV7-9|TRBJ1-1
CASSWPVGARTEAFF
TGTGCCAGCAGTTGGCCTGTGGGGGCGAGAACTGAAGCTTTCTTT
>15|-|-|TRBV9|TRBJ2-1
CASSVAPGSSREQFF
TGTGCCAGCAGCGTAGCTCCGGGTAGCTCTAGAGAGCAGTTCTTC
>15|-|TRBD1|TRBV5-1|TRBJ2-7
CASSSSGQEPSEQYF
TGCGCCAGCAGCTCCTCCGGACAGGAACCCAGCGAGCAGTACTTC
>14|-|-|TRBV6-5|TRBJ2-2
CASSYRAGTGELFF
TGTGCCAGCAGTTACCGCGCAGGGACCGGGGAGCTGTTTTTT
>14|-|-|TRBV27|TRBJ2-1
CASRVGGRNNEQFF
TGTGCCAGCAGAGTTGGTGGGCGAAACAATGAGCAGTTCTTC
>17|-|-|TRBV4-2|TRBJ2-1
CASSPGGGSIGRNEQFF
TGTGCCAGCAGCCCCGGGGGCGGGAGTATTGGACGTAATGAGCAGTTCTTC
>15|-|-|TRBV27|TRBJ2-1
CASLVEGGSYNEQFF
TGTGCCAGCTTAGTGGAGGGAGGCTCCTACAATGAGCAGTTCTTC
>15|-|-|TRBV18|TRBJ1-2
CASSPPGRGNYGYTF
TGTGCCAGCTCACCACCGGGTCGGGGGAACTATGGCTACACCTTC
>15|-|-|TRBV27|TRBJ1-1
CASSLSSGLNTEAFF
TGTGCCAGCAGTTTATCTTCAGGGTTGAACACTGAAGCTTTCTTT
>14|-|-|TRBV9|TRBJ1-5
CASSSGQYHQPQHF
TGTGCCAGCAGTTCAGGACAGTACCATCAGCCCCAGCATTTT
>15|-|-|TRBV28|TRBJ1-5
CASRLTGTSNQPQHF
TGTGCCAGCAGACTAACAGGGACTAGCAATCAGCCCCAGCATTTT
>14|-|-|TRBV7-2|TRBJ2-1
CASSFFSSYNEQFF
TGTGCCAGCAGCTTCTTTAGCTCCTACAATGAGCAGTTCTTC
>18|-|-|TRBV4-2|TRBJ1-2
CASSHPGLGAGANYGYTF
TGTGCCAGCAGCCACCCCGGCCTAGGTGCTGGAGCTAACTATGGCTACACCTTC
>14|-|-|TRBV7-9|TRBJ2-5
CASSSGGAAETQYF
TGTGCCAGCAGTTCCGGTGGGGCAGCTGAGACCCAGTACTTC
>13|-|-|TRBV27|TRBJ1-1
CASSLLGVTEAFF
TGTGCCAGCAGTTTATTAGGGGTGACTGAAGCTTTCTTT
>14|-|-|TRBV7-2|TRBJ2-7
CASSPGRGSYEQYF
TGTGCCAGCAGCCCAGGACGGGGCTCCTACGAGCAGTACTTC
>17|-|-|TRBV19|TRBJ1-1
CASIPGAGQGPRTEAFF
TGTGCCAGTATTCCGGGTGCGGGGCAGGGGCCTCGCACTGAAGCTTTCTTT
>15|-|TRBD1|TRBV27|TRBJ2-5
CASSFTGTVQETQYF
TGTGCCAGCAGTTTTACCGGGACAGTCCAAGAGACCCAGTACTTC
>15|-|TRBD1|TRBV11-2|TRBJ2-7
CASSLGGTGAYEQYF
TGTGCCAGCAGCTTAGGGGGGACAGGGGCCTACGAGCAGTACTTC
>14|-|TRBD1|TRBV28|TRBJ2-1
CASRQGTDNNEQFF
TGTGCCAGCAGACAAGGGACAGACAACAATGAGCAGTTCTTC
>16|-|-|TRBV7-9|TRBJ1-1
CASTLLATAMNTEAFF
TGTGCCAGCACCCTACTAGCGACAGCGATGAACACTGAAGCTTTCTTT
>12|few|-|TRBV2|TRBJ1-1
CASSEGRLEAFF
TGTGCCAGCAGTGAAGGGAGGCTTGAAGCTTTCTTT
>13|few|-|TRBV2|TRBJ1-2
CASSEGGLEGYTF
TGTGCCAGCAGTGAAGGAGGGTTGGAAGGCTACACCTTC
>9|-|-|TRBV6-5|TRBJ2-7
CASGIEQYF
TGTGCCAGCGGGATCGAGCAGTACTTC
>15|-|TRBD2|TRBV7-6|TRBJ2-1
CASSDPSGSYNEQFF
TGTGCCAGCAGCGATCCTAGCGGCTCCTACAATGAGCAGTTCTTC
>13|-|-|TRBV6-5|TRBJ2-7
CASEAGRGYEQYF
TGTGCCAGCGAAGCAGGGCGAGGATACGAGCAGTACTTC
>12|medium-sized|-|TRBV5-6|TRBJ1-1
CASSLRGTEAFF
TGTGCCAGCAGCTTGAGGGGCACTGAAGCTTTCTTT